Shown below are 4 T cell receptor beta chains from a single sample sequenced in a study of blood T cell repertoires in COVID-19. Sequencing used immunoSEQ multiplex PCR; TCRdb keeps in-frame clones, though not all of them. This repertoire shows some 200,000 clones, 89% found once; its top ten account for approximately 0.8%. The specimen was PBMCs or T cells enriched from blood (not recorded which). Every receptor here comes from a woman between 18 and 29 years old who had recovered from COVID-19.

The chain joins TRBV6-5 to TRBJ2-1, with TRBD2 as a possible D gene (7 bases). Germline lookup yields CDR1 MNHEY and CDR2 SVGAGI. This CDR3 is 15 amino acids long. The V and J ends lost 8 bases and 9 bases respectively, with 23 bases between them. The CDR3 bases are TGTGCCAGCTGGGACATGTGGCGGGAGACGTTTGAGCAGTTCTTC. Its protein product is CASWDMWRETFEQFF.

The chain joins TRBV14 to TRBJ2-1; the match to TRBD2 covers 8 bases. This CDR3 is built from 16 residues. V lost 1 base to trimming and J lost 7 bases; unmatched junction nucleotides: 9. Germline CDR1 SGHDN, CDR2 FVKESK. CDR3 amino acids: CASSQVLPGGPNEQFF. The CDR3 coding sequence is TGTGCCAGCAGCCAAGTGTTGCCGGGAGGGCCTAATGAGCAGTTCTTC. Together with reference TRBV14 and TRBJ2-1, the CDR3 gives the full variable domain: EAGVTQFPSHSVIEKGQTVTLRCDPISGHDNLYWYRRVMGKEIKFLLHFVKESKQDESGMPNNRFLAERTGGTYSTLKVQPAELEDSGVYFCASSQVLPGGPNEQFFGPGTRLTVL.

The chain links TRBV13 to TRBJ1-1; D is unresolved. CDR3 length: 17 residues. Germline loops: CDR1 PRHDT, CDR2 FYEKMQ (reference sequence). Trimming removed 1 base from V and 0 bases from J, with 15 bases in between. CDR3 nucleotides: TGTGCCAGCAGCTTAGTAGGAGGGCCAGCATTGAACACTGAAGCTTTCTTT. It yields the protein CASSLVGGPALNTEAFF.

The CDR3 loop is CASSRDSGELFF. DNA of the CDR3: TGTGCCAGCAGCAGGGACTCCGGGGAGCTGTTTTTT. The rearrangement joins TRBV6-5 to TRBJ2-2; perhaps TRBD2 as D (6 bases). Trimming pared 6 bases from V and 6 bases from J, leaving 8 bases between. There are 12 residues in the CDR3. Germline lookup yields CDR1 MNHEY and CDR2 SVGAGI.